Listed here are 23 T cell receptor beta chains from one sample, sequenced in a study of shared clonotypes between healthy human individuals. Using immunoSEQ multiplex PCR, the repertoire was profiled, and TCRdb retains in-frame clones only, with some absent. The sample gives more than 600,000 clones, about 90% of which show up once; 20% to 25% is in the top ten. Selected positively for CCR7 and CD45RO-negative, naive CD8 cells excluded terminally differentiated effector memory CD45RA+ cells. Sequencing used naive CD8+ T cells sorted from blood. Receptors were obtained from a man aged 25 to 40 in good health.

The CDR3, as DNA: TGTGCCAGCAGTCCGGACAGGGTTGGCTACACCTTC. It is translated as CASSPDRVGYTF. The chain recombines TRBV27 with TRBJ1-2; the match to TRBD1 covers 8 bases. Germline-derived CDR1 and CDR2 are MNHEY and SMNVEV (reference sequence). The CDR3 consists of 12 residues. V lost 5 bases, J lost 7 bases, and 3 bases stayed unmatched.

This clone was seen just once. The gene calls are TRBV7-2 and TRBJ2-7; TRBD2 is a possible D gene (7 bases). Germline CDR1 is SGHTA and CDR2 is FQGNSA. The CDR3 contains 15 residues. V dropped 7 bases and J dropped 6 bases, with 22 bases sitting between them. Written as DNA, the CDR3 is TGTGCCAGCACCCTTAGAGGGGGGGTAGAGGGCGAGCAGTACTTC. Its protein product is CASTLRGGVEGEQYF.

The V call is TRBV18, the J call TRBJ2-5, with 9 bases aligning to TRBD1. From germline, CDR1 is KGHSH and CDR2 LQKENI. This CDR3 is 15 amino acids long. V shed 1 base and J 5 bases; nucleotides not matched to a gene: 5. The CDR3 protein is CASSPRTGEKETQYF. In nucleotides, the CDR3 is TGTGCCAGCTCACCACGGACAGGGGAAAAGGAGACCCAGTACTTC.

V gene TRBV5-1 combines with J gene TRBJ2-1; TRBD2 aligns across 9 bases. Germline V gene sequence: CDR1 SGHRS, CDR2 YFSETQ. The CDR3 is 17 amino acids. V lost 0 bases, J lost 4 bases, and 8 bases stayed unmatched. The CDR3, as DNA: TGCGCCAGCAGCTTGGCGGCTAGCGGGACTCTGTACAATGAGCAGTTCTTC. Protein sequence: CASSLAASGTLYNEQFF. The variable domain in full, completed from reference TRBV5-1 and TRBJ2-1, reads KAGVTQTPRYLIKTRGQQVTLSCSPISGHRSVSWYQQTPGQGLQFLFEYFSETQRNKGNFPGRFSGRQFSNSRSEMNVSTLELGDSALYLCASSLAASGTLYNEQFFGPGTRLTVL.

The rearrangement links TRBV4-3 to TRBJ2-3; the D gene is possibly TRBD2 (5 bases). From germline, CDR1 is LGHNA and CDR2 YSLEER. The CDR3 consists of 16 residues. Trimming removed 1 base at V and 4 bases at J, with 15 bases between. The DNA of the CDR3 is TGCGCCAGCAGCCAAGCGGGAACTGGAGAGGCAGATACGCAGTATTTT. Amino acids: CASSQAGTGEADTQYF.

The chain has TRBV6-1 and TRBJ1-1; D is unresolved. V was shortened by 2 bases and J by 1 base, with 8 bases between the two germline ends. Germline values: CDR1 MNHNS, CDR2 SASEGT. This CDR3 is built from 14 residues. In DNA, the CDR3 is TGTGCCAGCAGTGAATGGGTGGCGAACACTGAAGCTTTCTTT. Its protein product is CASSEWVANTEAFF.

The genes are TRBV27 and TRBJ2-7, with a weak D call TRBD2 (5 bases). The CDR3 has 14 residues. Trimming took off 2 bases at V and 3 bases at J, with 11 bases between the two ends. The germline V gene has CDR1 MNHEY and CDR2 SMNVEV (reference sequence). CDR3 in amino acids: CASSLAGNYYEQYF. Here the CDR3 DNA reads TGTGCCAGCAGTTTAGCCGGGAATTACTACGAGCAGTACTTC.

This rearrangement joins TRBV13 to TRBJ2-7; the D is unclear. The V end was cut by 4 bases, the J end by 6 bases, with 13 bases between. This CDR3 comprises 13 residues. The germline V gene encodes CDR1 PRHDT and CDR2 FYEKMQ (reference sequence). The CDR3 bases are TGTGCCAGCAGCTCCTCAATGTCCCTCGAGCAGTACTTC. Its translation is CASSSSMSLEQYF.

V gene TRBV27 combines with J gene TRBJ1-5; unclear D gene. The V end lost 3 bases, the J end lost 4 bases, and 13 bases lay between the germline ends. This CDR3 comprises 15 residues. The germline V gene encodes CDR1 MNHEY and CDR2 SMNVEV (reference sequence). The DNA of the CDR3 is TGTGCCAGCAGTTTCGGAGGATACCTAAATCAGCCCCAGCATTTT. This sequence encodes CASSFGGYLNQPQHF.

This chain joins TRBV13 and TRBJ2-7; 14 bases line up with TRBD2. In germline, CDR1 is PRHDT, CDR2 FYEKMQ (reference sequence). The CDR3 is 15 residues long. V gave up 5 bases and J gave up 0 bases; unmatched junction bases: 0. In DNA form, the CDR3 reads TGTGCCAGCAGCGGGACTAGCGGGAGCTCCTACGAGCAGTACTTC. Amino acids: CASSGTSGSSYEQYF.

The chain links TRBV7-9 to TRBJ2-1; weak D call: TRBD2 (7 bases). CDR1 is SEHNR, CDR2 FQNEAQ, per germline (reference sequence). Trimming left V 1 base short and J 9 bases short, with 16 bases between. The CDR3 covers 15 residues. The CDR3 protein is CASSLVGGRGVEQFF. CDR3 bases: TGTGCCAGCAGCTTAGTCGGGGGGCGCGGTGTTGAGCAGTTCTTC. The whole variable domain, remainder taken from reference TRBV7-9 and TRBJ2-1, is DTGVSQNPRHKITKRGQNVTFRCDPISEHNRLYWYRQTLGQGPEFLTYFQNEAQLEKSRLLSDRFSAERPKGSFSTLEIQRTEQGDSAMYLCASSLVGGRGVEQFFGPGTRLTVL.

The chain combines TRBV7-9 with TRBJ2-1; D tentatively fits TRBD1 or TRBD2 (5 bases each). The germline gives CDR1 SEHNR, CDR2 FQNEAQ (reference sequence). This CDR3 has 13 residues. The germline V and J ends were trimmed by 6 bases and 5 bases, with 11 bases remaining between them. CDR3 residues: CASRGTPHNEQFF. CDR3 DNA: TGTGCCAGCAGAGGGACCCCCCACAATGAGCAGTTCTTC.

The chain is built from TRBV30 and TRBJ2-1, with a tentative D call TRBD2 (6 bases). The CDR3 is 15 amino acids. Germline-derived CDR1 and CDR2 are GTSNPN and SVGIG (reference sequence). V lost 1 base and J lost 4, with 14 bases in between. Here the CDR3 reads CAWSGLGLTYNEQFF. The DNA of the CDR3 is TGTGCCTGGAGTGGTTTAGGACTAACTTACAATGAGCAGTTCTTC.

As concerns this clone: Additional DNA sequences in this sample encode the identical CDR3. The V gene is TRBV11-2, the J gene TRBJ2-1; D may be TRBD1 or TRBD2 (5 bases each). From germline, CDR1 is SGHAT and CDR2 FQNNGV. The CDR3 consists of 15 residues. Trimming cost V 1 base and J 2 bases, with 9 bases left between them. This CDR3 is CASSLGGGPYNEQFF. For the CDR3, the DNA is TGTGCCAGCAGCTTAGGGGGCGGGCCCTACAATGAGCAGTTCTTC.

The chain recombines TRBV4-1 with TRBJ1-5; 8 positions match TRBD1. V lost 0 bases, J lost 5 bases, and 6 bases stayed unmatched. This CDR3 is built from 16 residues. Germline V gene data show CDR1 as MGHRA and CDR2 as YSYEKL. The CDR3 nucleotides are TGCGCCAGCAGCCAAGATTCGATGGGACAGGATCAGCCCCAGCATTTT. This encodes CASSQDSMGQDQPQHF.

This clone was observed a single time. In nucleotides, the CDR3 is TGTGCCAGGTCGAACCCCGACGCATCTTTCTATGGCTACACCTTC. This codes for CARSNPDASFYGYTF. The J gene is TRBJ1-2, the V gene TRBV2; no clear D. The CDR3 spans 15 residues. Trimming cost V 9 bases and J 4 bases, with 21 bases left between them. The germline V gene has CDR1 SNHLY and CDR2 FYNNEI.

J is TRBJ2-5 and V is TRBV7-9, with a tentative D call TRBD2 (5 bases). Germline V gene sequence: CDR1 SEHNR, CDR2 FQNEAQ (reference sequence). This CDR3 is built from 12 residues. The germline V and J ends were trimmed by 5 bases and 5 bases, with 9 bases remaining between them. CDR3 sequence reads: CASSPRGETQYF. As DNA, the CDR3 is TGTGCCAGCAGCCCTAGAGGGGAGACCCAGTACTTC.

On this clone itself: The junction departs from germline at one end; a sequencing error may be responsible. The V gene is TRBV7-7, the J gene TRBJ2-2, with TRBD2 identical over 13 bases. There are 18 residues in the CDR3. From germline, CDR1 is SSHAT and CDR2 FNYEAQ (reference sequence). The CDR3 sequence is CASSTLPGLAGNTGELFF. The CDR3 DNA sequence: TGTGCTAGCAGCACACTTCCGGGACTAGCGGGAAACACCGGGGAGCTGTTTTTT.

The genes are TRBV11-2 and TRBJ2-1; 9 nucleotides match TRBD1. This CDR3 region has 16 residues. Germline loops: CDR1 SGHAT, CDR2 FQNNGV. Germline trimming cut 4 bases from V and 5 bases from J; bases unmatched to any gene: 9. The CDR3 sequence: CASSYLPGQGNNEQFF. In DNA, the CDR3 is TGTGCCAGCAGCTACCTCCCGGGACAGGGAAACAATGAGCAGTTCTTC.

This clone was found many times. The chain is built from TRBV19 and TRBJ2-1, with TRBD2 identical over 12 bases. J was trimmed by 6 bases and V by 7 bases; bases with no gene match: 7. The CDR3 totals 15 residues. CDR1 is LNHDA and CDR2 is SQIVND in the germline V gene (reference sequence). The CDR3 coding sequence is TGTGCCAGTACCCCCGGGACTAGCGGGTTCAATGAGCAGTTCTTC. It specifies CASTPGTSGFNEQFF.

The rearrangement joins TRBV27 to TRBJ1-4; maybe TRBD1 (6 bases). Germline V lookup: CDR1 MNHEY, CDR2 SMNVEV (reference sequence). Deletions cut 5 bases from V and 10 bases from J, with 20 bases between. The CDR3 contains 15 residues. CDR3 coding DNA: TGTGCCAGCAGTCCCCTGGGGGCGCACGAAGGAAAACTGTTTTTT. Its translation: CASSPLGAHEGKLFF.

This clone was picked up many times. An end of the junction does not agree with germline; a read error may underlie this. The chain joins TRBV12-5 to TRBJ2-5; D may correspond to TRBD1 or TRBD2 (5 bases each). Germline CDR1 and CDR2: LGHNT and FRNRAP. This CDR3 is 12 amino acids long. The CDR3 bases are TGTGCTAGTGGTTTGGTACGGGACCCCACCGACTTC. It codes for CASGLVRDPTDF.

Regarding this clone: This CDR3 is also generated by other DNA sequences in the sample. The V and J genes are TRBV9 and TRBJ2-1; D is unclear. Trimming pared 2 bases from V and 0 bases from J, leaving 0 bases between. The CDR3 length is 12 residues. Germline CDR1 reads SGDLS; CDR2 reads YYNGEE. In DNA form, the CDR3 reads TGTGCCAGCAGCGTCTCCTACAATGAGCAGTTCTTC. Encoded protein: CASSVSYNEQFF.